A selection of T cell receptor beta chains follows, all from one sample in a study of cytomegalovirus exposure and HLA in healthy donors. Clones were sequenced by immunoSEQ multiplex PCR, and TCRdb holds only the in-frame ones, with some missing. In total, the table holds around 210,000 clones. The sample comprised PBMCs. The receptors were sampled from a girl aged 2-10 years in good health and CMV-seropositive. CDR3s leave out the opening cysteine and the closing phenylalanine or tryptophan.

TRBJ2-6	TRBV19	ASSISGGSGANVLT
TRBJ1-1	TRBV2	ASSAMNLGQGATEAF
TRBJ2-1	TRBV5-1	ASSWLSRGADTNEQF
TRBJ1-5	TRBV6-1	ASSVPGTGGGQPQH
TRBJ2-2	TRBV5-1	ASSFGGWANTGELF
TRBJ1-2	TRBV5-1	ASSPDRGYGYT
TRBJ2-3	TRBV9	ASSVDGSPKDTQY
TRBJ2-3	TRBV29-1	SVRGGSTDTQY
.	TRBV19	ASSSDSSYEQY
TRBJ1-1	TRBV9	ASSVVGQGHTEAF